This T cell receptor beta chain was documented in a study of T cells after yellow fever vaccination. Findings and limits, study-wide: FACS-sorted repertoires might harbor abundant contaminating clonotypes from the bulk population.

V gave up 1 base and J gave up 2 bases, with 6 bases separating them. The CDR3 runs 13 residues. Germline V gene sequence: CDR1 SGHDT, CDR2 YYEEEE. In its sample, this clonotype was seen a few times. The antigen remains unidentified. TCRdb re-analysed the 5' RACE reads in MiXCR, keeping a single row per CDR3 protein. The data contain under 150,000 distinct CDR3 sequences, 12% to 15% of them singletons. This TCR was recovered from a man between 18 and 29 years old who received the YFV17D yellow fever vaccine. The source was CD8+ T cells sorted from PBMCs, collected 5 days after the yellow fever booster vaccination. The chain has TRBV5-6 and TRBJ1-2, with no clear D. The CDR3 region has the DNA TGTGCCAGCAGCTTGAACGGCAACTATGGCTACACCTTC. It yields the protein CASSLNGNYGYTF.